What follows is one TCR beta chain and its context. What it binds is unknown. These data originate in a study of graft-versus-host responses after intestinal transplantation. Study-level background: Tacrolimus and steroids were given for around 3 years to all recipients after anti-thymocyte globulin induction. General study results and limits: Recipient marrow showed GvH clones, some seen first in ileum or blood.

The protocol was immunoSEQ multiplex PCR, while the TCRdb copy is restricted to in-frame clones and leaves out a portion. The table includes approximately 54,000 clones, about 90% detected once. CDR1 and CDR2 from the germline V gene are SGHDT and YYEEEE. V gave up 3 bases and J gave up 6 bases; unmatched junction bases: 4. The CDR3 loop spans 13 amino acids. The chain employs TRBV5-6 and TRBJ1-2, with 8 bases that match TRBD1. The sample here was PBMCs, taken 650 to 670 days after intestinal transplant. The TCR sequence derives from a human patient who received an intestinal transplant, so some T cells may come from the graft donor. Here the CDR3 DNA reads TGTGCCAGCAGCTCTACAGGGGGTGATGGCTACACCTTC. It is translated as CASSSTGGDGYTF.